Sequencing of this T cell receptor beta chain was carried out in a study of blood T cell repertoires in COVID-19. The overall study: Acute and convalescent COVID-19 samples came from the United States, Italy and Spain. PBMCs, B-cell-depleted T cells, or T cells were the source of the cDNA or gDNA that made up the material.

Seattle's cohort entered during active infection and was followed longitudinally. This clone was seen once. As handled by the study authors: Amplified reference gene primers provided the basis for estimating nucleated cell counts. Sequencing was performed with immunoSEQ multiplex PCR; in TCRdb, only in-frame clones are kept and a portion is missing. V and J calls and clone size are as listed in that table; D and trimming were resolved from the DNA. This sample has some 200,000 clones, with more than 80% found just once. Germline loops: CDR1 SGDLS, CDR2 YYNGEE. The CDR3 extends over 13 amino acids. Trimming took 0 bases from V and 9 from J, leaving 12 bases between them.

The source material was peripheral blood. This chain uses TRBV9 with TRBJ1-2; D uncertain. This receptor was identified in a woman of 80 years or more with COVID-19, enrolled during active disease. The CDR3 reads CASSVEKEGCYTF. The DNA of the CDR3 is TGTGCCAGCAGCGTAGAAAAAGAGGGTTGCTACACCTTC.